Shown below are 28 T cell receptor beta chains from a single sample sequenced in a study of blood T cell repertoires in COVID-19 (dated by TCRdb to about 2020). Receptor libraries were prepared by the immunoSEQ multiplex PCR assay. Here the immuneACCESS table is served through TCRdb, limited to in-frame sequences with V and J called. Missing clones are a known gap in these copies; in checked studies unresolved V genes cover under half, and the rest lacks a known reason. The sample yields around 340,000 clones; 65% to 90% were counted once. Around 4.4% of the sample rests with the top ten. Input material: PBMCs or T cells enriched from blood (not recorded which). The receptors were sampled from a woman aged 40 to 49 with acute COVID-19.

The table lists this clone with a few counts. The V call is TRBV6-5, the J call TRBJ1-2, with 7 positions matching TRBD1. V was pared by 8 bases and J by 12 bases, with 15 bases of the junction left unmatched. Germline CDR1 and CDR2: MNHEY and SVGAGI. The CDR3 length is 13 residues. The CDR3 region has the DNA TGTGCCAGCCACAGGGGAGGACAAGGGGACCACACCTTC. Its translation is CASHRGGQGDHTF.

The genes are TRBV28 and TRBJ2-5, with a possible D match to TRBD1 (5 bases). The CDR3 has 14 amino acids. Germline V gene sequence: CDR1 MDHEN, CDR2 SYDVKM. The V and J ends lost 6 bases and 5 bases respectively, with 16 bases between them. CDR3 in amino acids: CASSPNRIKETQYF. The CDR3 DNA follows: TGTGCCAGCAGCCCCAACAGGATAAAGGAGACCCAGTACTTC.

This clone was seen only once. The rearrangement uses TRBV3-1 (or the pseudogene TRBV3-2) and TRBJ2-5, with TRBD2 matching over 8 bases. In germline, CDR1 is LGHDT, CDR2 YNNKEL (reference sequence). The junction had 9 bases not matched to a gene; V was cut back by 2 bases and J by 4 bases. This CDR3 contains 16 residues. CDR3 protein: CASSQNRPAGGETQYF. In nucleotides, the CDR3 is TGTGCCAGCAGCCAAAACCGCCCCGCGGGGGGAGAGACCCAGTACTTC.

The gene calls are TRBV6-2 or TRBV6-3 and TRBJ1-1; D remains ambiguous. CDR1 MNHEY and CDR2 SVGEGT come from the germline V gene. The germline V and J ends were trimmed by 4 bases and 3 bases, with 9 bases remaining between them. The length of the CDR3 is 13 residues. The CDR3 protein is CASSWAGDTEAFF. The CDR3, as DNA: TGTGCCAGCAGTTGGGCCGGGGACACTGAAGCTTTCTTT.

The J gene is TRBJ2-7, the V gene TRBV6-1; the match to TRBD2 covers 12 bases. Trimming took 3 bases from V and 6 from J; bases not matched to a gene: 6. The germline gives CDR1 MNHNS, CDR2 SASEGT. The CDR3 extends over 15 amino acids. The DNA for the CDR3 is TGTGCCAGCAGTGATGCTAGCGGGAGGGCCCTCGAGCAGTACTTC. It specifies CASSDASGRALEQYF.

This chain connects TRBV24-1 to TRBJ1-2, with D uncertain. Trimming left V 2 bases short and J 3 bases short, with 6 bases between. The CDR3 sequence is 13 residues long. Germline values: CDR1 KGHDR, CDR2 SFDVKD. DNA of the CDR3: TGTGCCACCAGTGATTCGACTTACTATGGCTACACCTTC. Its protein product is CATSDSTYYGYTF.

The CDR3 is CASSPGGQGVGYTF. CDR3 coding DNA: TGTGCCAGCAGCCCCGGTGGACAGGGCGTTGGCTACACCTTC. This rearrangement joins TRBV6-5 to TRBJ1-2, with 8 bases aligning to TRBD1. Germline CDR1 reads MNHEY; CDR2 reads SVGAGI. This CDR3 region has 14 residues. V was pared by 6 bases and J by 7 bases, with 10 bases of the junction left unmatched.

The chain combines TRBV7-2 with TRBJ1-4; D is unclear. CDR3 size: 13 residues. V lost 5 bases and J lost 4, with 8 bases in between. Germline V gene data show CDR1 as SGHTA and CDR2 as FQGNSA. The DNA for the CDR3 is TGTGCCAGCAGCCGGGAGTATAATGAAAAACTGTTTTTT. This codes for CASSREYNEKLFF. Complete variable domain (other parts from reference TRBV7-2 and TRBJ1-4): GAGVSQSPSNKVTEKGKDVELRCDPISGHTALYWYRQSLGQGLEFLIYFQGNSAPDKSGLPSDRFSAERTGGSVSTLTIQRTQQEDSAVYLCASSREYNEKLFFGSGTQLSVL.

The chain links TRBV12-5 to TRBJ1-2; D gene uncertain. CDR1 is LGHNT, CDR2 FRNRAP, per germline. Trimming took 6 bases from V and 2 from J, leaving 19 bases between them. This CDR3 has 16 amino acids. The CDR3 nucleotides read TGTGCTAGTGGCGAGGGCCTTCCTATAGGGAACTATGGCTACACCTTC. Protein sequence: CASGEGLPIGNYGYTF.

CDR3 DNA: TGTGCCAGCACCCCGACAATGAACACTGAAGCTTTCTTT. Translated, it gives CASTPTMNTEAFF. This rearrangement joins TRBV6-5 to TRBJ1-1; D ambiguous. Between the trimmed V and J ends, which lost 7 bases and 0 bases, there was a span of 9 bases. CDR1 and CDR2 from the germline V gene are MNHEY and SVGAGI. This CDR3 is built from 13 residues.

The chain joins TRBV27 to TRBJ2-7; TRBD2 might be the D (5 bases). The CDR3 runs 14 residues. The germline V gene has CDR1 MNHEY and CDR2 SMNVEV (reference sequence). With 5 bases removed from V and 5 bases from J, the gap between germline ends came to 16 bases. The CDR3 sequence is CASSNSRGKNEQYF. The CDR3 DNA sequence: TGTGCCAGCAGTAATTCGCGAGGGAAGAACGAGCAGTACTTC.

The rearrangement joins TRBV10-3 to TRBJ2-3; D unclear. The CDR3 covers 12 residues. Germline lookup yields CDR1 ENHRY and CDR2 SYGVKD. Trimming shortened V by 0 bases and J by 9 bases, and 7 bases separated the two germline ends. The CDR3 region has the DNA TGTGCCATCAGTGAGTCGACCGGGACGCAGTATTTT. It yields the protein CAISESTGTQYF.

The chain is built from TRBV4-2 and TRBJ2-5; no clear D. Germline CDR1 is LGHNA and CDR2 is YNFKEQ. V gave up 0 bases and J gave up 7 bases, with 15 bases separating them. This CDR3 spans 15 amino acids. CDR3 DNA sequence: TGTGCCAGCAGCCAAGAAGCTAGTGTTGTTGGGACCCAGTACTTC. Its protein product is CASSQEASVVGTQYF.

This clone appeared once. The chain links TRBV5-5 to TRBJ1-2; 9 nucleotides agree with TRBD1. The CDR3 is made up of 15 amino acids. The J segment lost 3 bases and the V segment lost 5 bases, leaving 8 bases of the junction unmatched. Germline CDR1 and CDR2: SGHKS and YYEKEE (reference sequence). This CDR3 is CASSPQGAIHYGYTF. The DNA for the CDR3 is TGTGCCAGCAGTCCACAGGGGGCCATACACTATGGCTACACCTTC.

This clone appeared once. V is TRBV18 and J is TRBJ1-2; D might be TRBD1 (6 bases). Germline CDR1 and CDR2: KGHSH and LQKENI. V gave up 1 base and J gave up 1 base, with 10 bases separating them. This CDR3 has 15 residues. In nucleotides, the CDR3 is TGTGCCAGCTCACCACTCAGGGGAAATAACTATGGCTACACCTTC. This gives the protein CASSPLRGNNYGYTF. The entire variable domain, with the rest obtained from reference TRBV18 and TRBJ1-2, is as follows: NAGVMQNPRHLVRRRGQEARLRCSPMKGHSHVYWYRQLPEEGLKFMVYLQKENIIDESGMPKERFSAEFPKEGPSILRIQQVVRGDSAAYFCASSPLRGNNYGYTFGSGTRLTVV.

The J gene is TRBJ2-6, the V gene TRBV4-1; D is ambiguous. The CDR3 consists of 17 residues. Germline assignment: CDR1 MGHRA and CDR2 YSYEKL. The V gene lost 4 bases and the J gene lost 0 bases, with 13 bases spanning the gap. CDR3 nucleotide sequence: TGCGCCAGCAGCCGTGTAACAGACCCCTCTGGGGCCAACGTCCTGACTTTC. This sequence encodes CASSRVTDPSGANVLTF.

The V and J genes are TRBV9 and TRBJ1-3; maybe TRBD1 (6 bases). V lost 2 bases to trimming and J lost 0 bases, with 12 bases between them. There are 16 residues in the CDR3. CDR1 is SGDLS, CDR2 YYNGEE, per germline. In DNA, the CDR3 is TGTGCCAGCAGCGTGACCGGGACAAGCTCTGGAAACACCATATATTTT. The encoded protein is CASSVTGTSSGNTIYF.

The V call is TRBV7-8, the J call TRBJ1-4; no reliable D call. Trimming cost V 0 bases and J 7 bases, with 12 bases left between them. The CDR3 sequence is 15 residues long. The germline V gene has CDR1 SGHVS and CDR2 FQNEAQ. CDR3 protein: CASSLANREAEKLFF. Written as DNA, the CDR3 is TGTGCCAGCAGCTTAGCTAACAGAGAAGCTGAAAAACTGTTTTTT.

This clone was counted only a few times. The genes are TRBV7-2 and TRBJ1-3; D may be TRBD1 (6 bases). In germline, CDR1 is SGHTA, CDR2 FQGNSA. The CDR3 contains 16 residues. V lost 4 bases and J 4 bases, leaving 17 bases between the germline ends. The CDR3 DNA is TGTGCCAGCAGCTCACATTACAGGGTCGACGGAAACACCATATATTTT. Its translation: CASSSHYRVDGNTIYF. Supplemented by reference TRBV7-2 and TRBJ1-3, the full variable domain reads GAGVSQSPSNKVTEKGKDVELRCDPISGHTALYWYRQSLGQGLEFLIYFQGNSAPDKSGLPSDRFSAERTGGSVSTLTIQRTQQEDSAVYLCASSSHYRVDGNTIYFGEGSWLTVV.

CDR3 sequence: CATRTKQGGNTGELFF. For the CDR3, the DNA is TGTGCCACCCGAACAAAACAGGGCGGGAACACCGGGGAGCTGTTTTTT. V is TRBV5-6 and J is TRBJ2-2, with a possible D match to TRBD1 (6 bases). From germline, CDR1 is SGHDT and CDR2 YYEEEE. The CDR3 runs to 16 residues. Trimming removed 9 bases from V and 1 base from J, with 19 bases in between.

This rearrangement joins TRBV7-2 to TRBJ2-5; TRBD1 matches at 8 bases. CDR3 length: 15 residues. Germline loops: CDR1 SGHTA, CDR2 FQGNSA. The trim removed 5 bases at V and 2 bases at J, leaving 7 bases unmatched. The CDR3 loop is CASSPRGLSQETQYF. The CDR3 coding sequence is TGTGCCAGCAGCCCCAGGGGGCTTTCTCAAGAGACCCAGTACTTC. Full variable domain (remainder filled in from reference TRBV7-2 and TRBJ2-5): GAGVSQSPSNKVTEKGKDVELRCDPISGHTALYWYRQSLGQGLEFLIYFQGNSAPDKSGLPSDRFSAERTGGSVSTLTIQRTQQEDSAVYLCASSPRGLSQETQYFGPGTRLLVL.

The CDR3 coding sequence is TGTGCCAGCAGTCGCTCGACAGGCCAGGTCTACGAGCAGTACTTC. It is translated as CASSRSTGQVYEQYF. The chain joins TRBV6-2 or TRBV6-3 to TRBJ2-7; tentative D call: TRBD1 (6 bases). The germline V and J ends were trimmed by 5 bases and 3 bases, with 17 bases remaining between them. Looked up from germline, CDR1 is MNHEY and CDR2 is SVGEGT. The CDR3 totals 15 residues.

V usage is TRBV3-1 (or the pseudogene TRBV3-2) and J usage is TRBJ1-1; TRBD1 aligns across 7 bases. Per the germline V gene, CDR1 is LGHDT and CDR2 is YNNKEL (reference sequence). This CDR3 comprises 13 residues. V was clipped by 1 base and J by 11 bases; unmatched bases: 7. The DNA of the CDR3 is TGTGCCAGCAGCCAAGTTCACAGGGGTTGGGCTTTCTTT. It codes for CASSQVHRGWAFF.

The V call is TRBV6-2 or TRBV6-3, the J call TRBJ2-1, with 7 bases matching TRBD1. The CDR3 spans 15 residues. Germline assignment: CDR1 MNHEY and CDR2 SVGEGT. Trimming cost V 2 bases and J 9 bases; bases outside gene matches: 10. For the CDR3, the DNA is TGTGCCAGCAGTTACGGTGACAGGGCTTTGGGTGAGCAGTTCTTC. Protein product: CASSYGDRALGEQFF.

The CDR3 nucleotides read TGTGCCAGCAGTCGTACTAGCGGGACGGCCTACGAGCAGTACTTC. This codes for CASSRTSGTAYEQYF. The V gene is TRBV27, the J gene TRBJ2-7; 10 positions agree with TRBD2. Trimming took 5 bases from V and 2 from J; bases not matched to a gene: 6. In germline, CDR1 is MNHEY, CDR2 SMNVEV (reference sequence). The CDR3 loop spans 15 amino acids.

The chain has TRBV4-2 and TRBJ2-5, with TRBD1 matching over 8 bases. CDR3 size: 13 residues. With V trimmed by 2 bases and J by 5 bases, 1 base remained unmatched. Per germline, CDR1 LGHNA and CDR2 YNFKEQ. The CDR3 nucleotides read TGTGCCAGCAGCCAAAACAGGGGGGAGACCCAGTACTTC. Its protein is CASSQNRGETQYF.

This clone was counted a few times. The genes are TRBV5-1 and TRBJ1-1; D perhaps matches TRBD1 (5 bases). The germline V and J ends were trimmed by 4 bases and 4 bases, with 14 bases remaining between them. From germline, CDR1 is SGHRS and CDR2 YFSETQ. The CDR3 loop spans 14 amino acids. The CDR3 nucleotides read TGCGCCAGCAGCCCGGGGGGTTGGAGCACTGAAGCTTTCTTT. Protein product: CASSPGGWSTEAFF.

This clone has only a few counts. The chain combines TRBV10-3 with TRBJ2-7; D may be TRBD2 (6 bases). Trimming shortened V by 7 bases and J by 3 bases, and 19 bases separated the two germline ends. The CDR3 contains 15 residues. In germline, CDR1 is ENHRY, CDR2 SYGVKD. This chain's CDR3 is CAITKTGGKGYEQYF. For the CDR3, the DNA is TGTGCCATCACCAAAACCGGGGGAAAGGGCTACGAGCAGTACTTC.